One T cell receptor (beta chain) is described in this entry. Source study methods: Amplified reference gene primers provided the basis for estimating nucleated cell counts. Some clones are missing from TCRdb's copy, which holds only in-frame ones; the method was immunoSEQ multiplex PCR. The DNA gave D and trimming, while V, J and clone size come from that table. Of about 250,000 clones in the sample, approximately 90% were seen once. The record originates from a study of blood T cell repertoires in COVID-19. Study-wide background: In each case, the material was cDNA or gDNA derived from T cells, B-cell-depleted T cells, or PBMCs.

The germline V gene encodes CDR1 SGDLS and CDR2 YYNGEE. Trimming cost V 1 base and J 6 bases; bases outside gene matches: 8. This CDR3 comprises 16 residues. The chain uses TRBV9 and TRBJ2-1; 9 nucleotides match TRBD2. This sequence originates from a man between 18 and 35 years old with active or convalescent COVID-19. Source material: peripheral blood. The CDR3 nucleotides read TGTGCCAGCAGCGTACACCCGGGACTAGCAGGCAATGAGCAGTTCTTC. It is translated as CASSVHPGLAGNEQFF.